Sequencing of this T cell receptor (beta chain) was carried out in a study of cytomegalovirus exposure and HLA in healthy donors. Overall study: Ancestry clustering placed around 80% of more than 350 genotyped donors in the Caucasian-associated cluster. Study-level results: Most TCR sequences showed up rarely, but some public TCRs showed up in many donors. High sensitivity and specificity were reportedly achieved when the classifier diagnosed cytomegalovirus status.

This CDR3 is built from 15 residues. Germline V lookup: CDR1 SGDLS, CDR2 YYNGEE. J lost 5 bases, V lost 3 bases, and 8 bases had no gene match. As to this clone: The antigen is unknown.

Both 60 Vbeta primers and 13 Jbeta primers went into the PCR. The assay was immunoSEQ multiplex PCR, and TCRdb's table has in-frame clones only and misses some. The listing contains about 140,000 clones. The V and J genes are TRBV9 and TRBJ2-1; 7 nucleotides line up with TRBD1. This receptor was taken from a male donor in good health and CMV-seronegative. The sequenced sample was PBMCs. The CDR3 coding sequence is TGTGCCAGCAGCGGAAGGGACAGATCCCACAATGAGCAGTTCTTC. It is translated as CASSGRDRSHNEQFF.